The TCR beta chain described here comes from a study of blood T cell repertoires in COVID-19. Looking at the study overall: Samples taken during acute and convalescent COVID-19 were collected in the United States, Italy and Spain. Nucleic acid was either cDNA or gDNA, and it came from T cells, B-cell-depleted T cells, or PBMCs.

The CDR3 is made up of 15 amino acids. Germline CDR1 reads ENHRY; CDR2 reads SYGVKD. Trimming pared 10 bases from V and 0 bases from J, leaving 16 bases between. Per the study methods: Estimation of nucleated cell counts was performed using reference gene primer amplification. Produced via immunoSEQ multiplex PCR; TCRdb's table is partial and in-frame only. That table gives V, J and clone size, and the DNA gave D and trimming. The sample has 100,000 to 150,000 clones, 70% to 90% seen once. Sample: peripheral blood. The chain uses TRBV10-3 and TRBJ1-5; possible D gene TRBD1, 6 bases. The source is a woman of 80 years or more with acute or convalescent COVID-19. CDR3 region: CASSGAVNSNQPQHF. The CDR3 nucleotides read TGTGCCAGCTCAGGGGCCGTTAATAGCAATCAGCCCCAGCATTTT.